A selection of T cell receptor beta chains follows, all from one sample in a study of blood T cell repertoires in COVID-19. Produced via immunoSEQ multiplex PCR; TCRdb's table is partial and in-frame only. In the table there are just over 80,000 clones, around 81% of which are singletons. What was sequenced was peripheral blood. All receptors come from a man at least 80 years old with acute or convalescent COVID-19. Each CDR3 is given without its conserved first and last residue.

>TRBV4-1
ASSQATGGGNQPQH
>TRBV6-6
ASSYFSGTDTQY
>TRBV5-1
ASSLAGTGGNSPLH
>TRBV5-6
ASRRRGRVGRNTEAF
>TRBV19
ASSINPQGTYEQY
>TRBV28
ASSVGHGTSGRYKQY
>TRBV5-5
ASSLDSRYGYT
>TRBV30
AWSLNSNQPQH
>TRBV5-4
ASSFWTGVTGELF
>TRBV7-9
ASSSSWTGYGYT
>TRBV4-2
ASSHTPQGSNQPQH
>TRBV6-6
ASSQQGGSNQPQH
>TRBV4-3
ASSQDGRQGLNEKLF
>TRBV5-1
ASSLDVGSTEAF
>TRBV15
ATSLLTPFKEKLF
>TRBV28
ASSLLGVEAAPGSYT
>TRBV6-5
ASSRLGGAEETQY
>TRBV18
ASSNLRPGQGAGEQY
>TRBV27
ASSFRAGSTDTQY
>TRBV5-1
ASSLTSSGFTDTQY
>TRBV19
ASSLSGSRGGSYNEQF
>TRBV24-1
ATSDPGLSEQY
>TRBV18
ASSPLGTSGSETQY
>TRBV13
ASSRYGGSTDTQY
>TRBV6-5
ASSSNFAGSNQPQH
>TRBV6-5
ASSYGGQGNGYT
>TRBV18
ASSPLPTSDEQF
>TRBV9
ASSAGTGQEGQPQH
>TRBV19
ASSPVGGGEKLF
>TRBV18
ASSRQGLVYEQY
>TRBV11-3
ASSLEQNTEAF
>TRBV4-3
ASSQFLQGSTGELF
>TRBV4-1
ASSRRTGGRGTEAF
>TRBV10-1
ASSESSSGTFNEQF
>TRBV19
ASSIIGGTGNTIY
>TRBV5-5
ASSFGRVETQY
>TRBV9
ASSSNFGRESYNEQF
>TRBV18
ASSPPSGEQF
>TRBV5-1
ASSRGHREAEAF
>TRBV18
ASSPDRLNTEAF
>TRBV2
ASSRTGLIGYEQY
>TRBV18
ASSPPQGAAASSDRGYT
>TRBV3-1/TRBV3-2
ASAPQTSPADTQY
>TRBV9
ASSVQGSGNTIY
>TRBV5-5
ASSLTGGSNYGYT
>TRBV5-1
ASSHDRVLETQY
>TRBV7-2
ASSLALGTSGNNEQF
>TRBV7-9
ASSLGNRGVSEQF
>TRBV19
ASSIKARDGWGPDGYT
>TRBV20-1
SASLQGAQNIQY